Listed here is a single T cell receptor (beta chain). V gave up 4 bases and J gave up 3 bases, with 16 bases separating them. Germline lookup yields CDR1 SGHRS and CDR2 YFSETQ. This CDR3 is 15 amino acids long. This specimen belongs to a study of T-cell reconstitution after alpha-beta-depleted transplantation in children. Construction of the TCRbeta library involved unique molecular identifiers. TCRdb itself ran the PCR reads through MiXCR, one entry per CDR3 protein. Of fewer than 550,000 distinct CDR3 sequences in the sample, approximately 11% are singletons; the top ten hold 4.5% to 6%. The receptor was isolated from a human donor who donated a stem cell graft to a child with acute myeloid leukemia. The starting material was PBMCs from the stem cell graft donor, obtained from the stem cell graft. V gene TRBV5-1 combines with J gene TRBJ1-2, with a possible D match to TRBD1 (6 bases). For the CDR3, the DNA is TGCGCCAGCAGCACCGGGACATATCTTGACTATGGCTACACCTTC. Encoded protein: CASSTGTYLDYGYTF. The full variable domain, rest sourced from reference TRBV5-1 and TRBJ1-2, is KAGVTQTPRYLIKTRGQQVTLSCSPISGHRSVSWYQQTPGQGLQFLFEYFSETQRNKGNFPGRFSGRQFSNSRSEMNVSTLELGDSALYLCASSTGTYLDYGYTFGSGTRLTVV.